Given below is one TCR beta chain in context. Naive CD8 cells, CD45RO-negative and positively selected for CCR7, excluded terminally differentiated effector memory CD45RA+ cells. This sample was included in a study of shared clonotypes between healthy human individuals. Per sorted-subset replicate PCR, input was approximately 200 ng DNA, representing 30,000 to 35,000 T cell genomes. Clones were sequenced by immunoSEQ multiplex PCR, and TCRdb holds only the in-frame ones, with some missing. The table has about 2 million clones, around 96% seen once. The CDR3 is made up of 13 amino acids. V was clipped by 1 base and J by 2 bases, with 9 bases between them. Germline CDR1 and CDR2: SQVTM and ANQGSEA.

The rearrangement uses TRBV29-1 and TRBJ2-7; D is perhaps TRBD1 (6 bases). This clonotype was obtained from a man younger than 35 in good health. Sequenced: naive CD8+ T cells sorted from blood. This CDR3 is CSVEAGAPYEQYF. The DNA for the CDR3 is TGCAGCGTTGAAGCAGGGGCCCCCTACGAGCAGTACTTC.